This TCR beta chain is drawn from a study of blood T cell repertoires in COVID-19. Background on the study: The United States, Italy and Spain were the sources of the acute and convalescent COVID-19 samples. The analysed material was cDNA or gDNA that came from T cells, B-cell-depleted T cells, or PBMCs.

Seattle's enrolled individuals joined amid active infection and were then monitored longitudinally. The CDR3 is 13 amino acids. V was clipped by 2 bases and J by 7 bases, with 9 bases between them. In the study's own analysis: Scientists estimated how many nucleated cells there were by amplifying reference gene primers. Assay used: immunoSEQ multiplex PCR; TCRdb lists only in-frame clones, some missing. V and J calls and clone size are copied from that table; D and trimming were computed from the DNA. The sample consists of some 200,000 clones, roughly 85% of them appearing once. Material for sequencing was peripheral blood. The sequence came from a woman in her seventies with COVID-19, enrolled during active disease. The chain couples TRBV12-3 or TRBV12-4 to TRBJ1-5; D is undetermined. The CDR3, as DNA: TGTGCCAGCAGTTTAAGCGGCCCGCAGCCCCAGCATTTT. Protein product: CASSLSGPQPQHF.